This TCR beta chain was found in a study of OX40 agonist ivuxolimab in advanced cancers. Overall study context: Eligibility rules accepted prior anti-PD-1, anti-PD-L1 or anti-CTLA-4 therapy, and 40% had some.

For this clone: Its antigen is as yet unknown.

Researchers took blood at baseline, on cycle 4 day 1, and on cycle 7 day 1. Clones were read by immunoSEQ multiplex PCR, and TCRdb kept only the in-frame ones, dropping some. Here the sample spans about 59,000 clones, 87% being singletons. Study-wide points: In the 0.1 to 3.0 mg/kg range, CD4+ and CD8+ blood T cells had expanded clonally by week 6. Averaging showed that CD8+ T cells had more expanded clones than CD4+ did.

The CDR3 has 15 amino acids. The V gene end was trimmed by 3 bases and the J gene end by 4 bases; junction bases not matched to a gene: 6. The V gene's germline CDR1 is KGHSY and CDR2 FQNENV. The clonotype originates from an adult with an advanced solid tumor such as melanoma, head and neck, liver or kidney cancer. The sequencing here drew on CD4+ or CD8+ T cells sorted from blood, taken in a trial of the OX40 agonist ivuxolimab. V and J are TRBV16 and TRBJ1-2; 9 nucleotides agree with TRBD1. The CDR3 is CASSHKPTGGYGYTF. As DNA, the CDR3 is TGTGCCAGCAGCCACAAACCGACAGGGGGCTATGGCTACACCTTC.